What follows is one TCR beta chain and its context. The CDR3 sequence is 14 residues long. Deletions cut 6 bases from V and 9 bases from J, with 15 bases between. Germline loops: CDR1 SNHLY, CDR2 FYNNEI. The data originate from a study of cytomegalovirus exposure and HLA in healthy donors. Vbeta (60) and Jbeta (13) primers were used in the PCR. Sequencing used immunoSEQ multiplex PCR; TCRdb keeps in-frame clones, though not all of them. Of fewer than 250,000 clones listed, 76% are singletons. The V and J genes are TRBV2 and TRBJ1-6; D perhaps matches TRBD1 (5 bases). This receptor was identified in a man aged 18-30 years in good health and CMV-seronegative. Sequencing was carried out using PBMCs. The CDR3 DNA reads TGTGCCAGCAGGGACACCGCCCCGACTTCACCCCTCCACTTT. Protein product: CASRDTAPTSPLHF.